Listed below are T cell receptor beta chains from one sample, sequenced in a study of T cell clonotyping in hematopoietic cell transplantation. The protocol was immunoSEQ multiplex PCR, while the TCRdb copy is restricted to in-frame clones and leaves out a portion. The sample carries about 29,000 clones, about 93% recorded once. Specimen: PBMCs, collected 100 days after allogeneic stem cell transplant. The receptors here all came from a female patient in her fifties who had an allogeneic stem cell transplant from a related donor, so the T cells may come from the graft donor. Some clones in this sample may be carry-over from other donors' samples. The CDR3 runs from the conserved cysteine through the conserved F or W. The D gene is left open where the match is weak. Size values are once, few and many counts, or a class for expanded clones, and some rows have none.

abundance: -
d_gene: -
j_gene: TRBJ2-1
v_gene: TRBV6-1
CDR3aa: CASSEGWSRQNNEQFF
CDR3nt: TGTGCCAGCAGTGAAGGCTGGTCTAGACAAAACAATGAGCAGTTCTTC

abundance: -
d_gene: -
j_gene: TRBJ1-2
v_gene: TRBV9
CDR3aa: CASSVGGSTNYGYTF
CDR3nt: TGTGCCAGCAGCGTAGGGGGCAGCACTAACTATGGCTACACCTTC

abundance: once
d_gene: -
j_gene: TRBJ2-5
v_gene: TRBV7-9
CDR3aa: CASSSLTVQETQYF
CDR3nt: TGTGCCAGCAGCTCCCTGACGGTACAAGAGACCCAGTACTTC

abundance: once
d_gene: -
j_gene: TRBJ2-7
v_gene: TRBV29-1
CDR3aa: CSVVGGYEQYF
CDR3nt: TGCAGCGTTGTTGGCGGGTACGAGCAGTACTTC

abundance: -
d_gene: TRBD2
j_gene: TRBJ2-7
v_gene: TRBV4-1
CDR3aa: CASSLTGTSGGAYEQYF
CDR3nt: TGCGCCAGCAGCCTCACCGGGACTAGCGGGGGGGCCTACGAGCAGTACTTC

abundance: once
d_gene: -
j_gene: TRBJ1-2
v_gene: TRBV19
CDR3aa: CASSETGTNYGYTF
CDR3nt: TGTGCCAGTAGTGAAACGGGCACTAACTATGGCTACACCTTC

abundance: -
d_gene: -
j_gene: TRBJ2-5
v_gene: TRBV7-9
CDR3aa: CASSPGQGGGETQYF
CDR3nt: TGTGCCAGCAGCCCCGGACAGGGCGGGGGAGAGACCCAGTACTTC

abundance: -
d_gene: TRBD2
j_gene: TRBJ2-5
v_gene: TRBV7-8
CDR3aa: CASSFSGGPETQYF
CDR3nt: TGTGCCAGCAGCTTTAGCGGGGGGCCGGAGACCCAGTACTTC

abundance: -
d_gene: -
j_gene: TRBJ1-3
v_gene: TRBV10-3
CDR3aa: CAISDVTDPFSGNTIYF
CDR3nt: TGTGCCATCAGTGACGTAACAGATCCTTTCTCTGGAAACACCATATATTTT

abundance: -
d_gene: -
j_gene: TRBJ1-2
v_gene: TRBV5-4
CDR3aa: CASSLTENYGYTF
CDR3nt: TGTGCCAGCAGCTTGACTGAAAACTATGGCTACACCTTC

abundance: -
d_gene: TRBD2
j_gene: TRBJ2-2
v_gene: TRBV9
CDR3aa: CARTSGLAGGLNTGELFF
CDR3nt: TGTGCCAGAACCTCGGGACTAGCGGGGGGATTGAACACCGGGGAGCTGTTTTTT

abundance: -
d_gene: -
j_gene: TRBJ2-6
v_gene: TRBV27
CDR3aa: CASSSYLQGGSGANVLTF
CDR3nt: TGTGCCAGCAGTTCCTACTTACAGGGTGGCTCTGGGGCCAACGTCCTGACTTTC

abundance: -
d_gene: -
j_gene: TRBJ2-2
v_gene: TRBV19
CDR3aa: CASTRGTGELFF
CDR3nt: TGTGCCAGTACCCGGGGCACCGGGGAGCTGTTTTTT

abundance: -
d_gene: -
j_gene: TRBJ1-2
v_gene: TRBV2
CDR3aa: CASTLESLGSYGYTF
CDR3nt: TGTGCCAGCACCCTAGAGTCCCTCGGGAGCTATGGCTACACCTTC

abundance: -
d_gene: -
j_gene: TRBJ1-2
v_gene: TRBV6-5
CDR3aa: CASSGQGPFSYGYTF
CDR3nt: TGTGCCAGCAGCGGTCAGGGGCCCTTTTCCTATGGCTACACCTTC

abundance: -
d_gene: -
j_gene: TRBJ1-1
v_gene: TRBV30
CDR3aa: CAYGASDTEAFF
CDR3nt: TGTGCCTACGGGGCCTCGGACACTGAAGCTTTCTTT

abundance: -
d_gene: -
j_gene: TRBJ2-5
v_gene: TRBV4-3
CDR3aa: CASSQGQGGETQYF
CDR3nt: TGCGCCAGCAGCCAAGGGCAGGGGGGTGAGACCCAGTACTTC

abundance: -
d_gene: -
j_gene: TRBJ2-2
v_gene: TRBV11-3
CDR3aa: CASSLDEVRTGELFF
CDR3nt: TGTGCCAGCAGCCTGGATGAGGTCCGAACCGGGGAGCTGTTTTTT

abundance: -
d_gene: -
j_gene: TRBJ2-1
v_gene: TRBV7-3
CDR3aa: CASSLSLLNEQFF
CDR3nt: TGTGCCAGCAGCTTATCGTTGTTAAATGAGCAGTTCTTC

abundance: -
d_gene: -
j_gene: TRBJ2-7
v_gene: TRBV7-3
CDR3aa: CASSPLGSYEQYF
CDR3nt: TGTGCCAGCAGCCCCCTGGGCTCCTACGAGCAGTACTTC

abundance: -
d_gene: TRBD1
j_gene: TRBJ2-7
v_gene: TRBV29-1
CDR3aa: CSGGQGYEQYF
CDR3nt: TGCAGCGGGGGACAGGGCTACGAGCAGTACTTC

abundance: -
d_gene: TRBD1
j_gene: TRBJ2-7
v_gene: TRBV5-4
CDR3aa: CASSLGQGVYEQYF
CDR3nt: TGTGCCAGCAGCTTGGGACAGGGAGTTTACGAGCAGTACTTC

abundance: once
d_gene: -
j_gene: TRBJ1-4
v_gene: TRBV2
CDR3aa: CASSYQRTEGKLFF
CDR3nt: TGTGCCAGCAGTTACCAGAGGACAGAGGGAAAACTGTTTTTT

abundance: -
d_gene: TRBD1
j_gene: TRBJ1-3
v_gene: TRBV7-8
CDR3aa: CASSLTTGGAGNTIYF
CDR3nt: TGTGCCAGCAGCTTAACTACAGGGGGAGCAGGAAACACCATATATTTT

abundance: -
d_gene: -
j_gene: TRBJ2-1
v_gene: TRBV7-9
CDR3aa: CASSQTGLGNEQFF
CDR3nt: TGTGCCAGCAGCCAGACGGGACTGGGGAATGAGCAGTTCTTC

abundance: -
d_gene: -
j_gene: TRBJ2-3
v_gene: TRBV4-1
CDR3aa: CASSQERTNIAVQF
CDR3nt: TGCGCCAGCAGCCAAGAGAGGACAAATATAGCCGTCCAGTTT

abundance: -
d_gene: -
j_gene: TRBJ1-3
v_gene: TRBV25-1
CDR3aa: CASSDYTGLGNTIYF
CDR3nt: TGTGCCAGCAGTGATTACACAGGGCTTGGAAACACCATATATTTT

abundance: -
d_gene: TRBD2
j_gene: TRBJ2-7
v_gene: TRBV4-1
CDR3aa: CASSQGPVAGSSYEQYF
CDR3nt: TGCGCCAGCAGCCAGGGCCCCGTAGCGGGAAGCTCCTACGAGCAGTACTTC

abundance: -
d_gene: TRBD1
j_gene: TRBJ1-5
v_gene: TRBV7-2
CDR3aa: CASSLAWERGPNQPQHF
CDR3nt: TGTGCCAGCAGCTTAGCGTGGGAGAGGGGGCCCAATCAGCCCCAGCATTTT

abundance: -
d_gene: TRBD1
j_gene: TRBJ2-1
v_gene: TRBV5-1
CDR3aa: CASSIDRDNEQFF
CDR3nt: TGCGCCAGCAGCATCGACAGGGACAATGAGCAGTTCTTC

abundance: -
d_gene: TRBD1
j_gene: TRBJ2-5
v_gene: TRBV5-1
CDR3aa: CASSRWTGGKETQYF
CDR3nt: TGCGCCAGCAGCAGATGGACAGGGGGTAAAGAGACCCAGTACTTC

abundance: -
d_gene: -
j_gene: TRBJ2-7
v_gene: TRBV29-1
CDR3aa: CSVVSSPFDYEQYF
CDR3nt: TGCAGCGTTGTATCTTCCCCGTTTGACTACGAGCAGTACTTC

abundance: few
d_gene: -
j_gene: TRBJ2-7
v_gene: TRBV6-5
CDR3aa: CASSRPSPGGYEQYF
CDR3nt: TGTGCCAGCAGCCGGCCCTCCCCAGGCGGCTACGAGCAGTACTTC

abundance: few
d_gene: TRBD2
j_gene: TRBJ2-1
v_gene: TRBV5-6
CDR3aa: CASTPLRSGGGVEQFF
CDR3nt: TGTGCCAGCACCCCATTGAGGAGCGGGGGCGGGGTTGAGCAGTTCTTC

abundance: -
d_gene: -
j_gene: TRBJ2-7
v_gene: TRBV19
CDR3aa: CASSTGVTGVSYEQYF
CDR3nt: TGTGCCAGTAGTACAGGCGTTACCGGGGTCTCCTACGAGCAGTACTTC

abundance: -
d_gene: -
j_gene: TRBJ1-1
v_gene: TRBV7-3
CDR3aa: CASSLGGRVNTEAFF
CDR3nt: TGTGCCAGCAGCTTGGGGGGCAGGGTGAACACTGAAGCTTTCTTT

abundance: -
d_gene: TRBD2
j_gene: TRBJ2-1
v_gene: TRBV5-6
CDR3aa: CASSPKLLASSLEQFF
CDR3nt: TGTGCCAGCAGCCCGAAACTACTAGCGTCCTCCTTAGAGCAGTTCTTC

abundance: -
d_gene: -
j_gene: TRBJ1-2
v_gene: TRBV30
CDR3aa: CAWSSSGHGYTF
CDR3nt: TGTGCCTGGAGTTCCTCGGGGCATGGCTACACCTTC

abundance: -
d_gene: TRBD2
j_gene: TRBJ2-7
v_gene: TRBV6-1
CDR3aa: CASSLGGRPSYEQYF
CDR3nt: TGTGCCAGCAGCCTCGGGGGGAGGCCTTCCTACGAGCAGTACTTC

abundance: -
d_gene: -
j_gene: TRBJ1-1
v_gene: TRBV5-1
CDR3aa: CASSLSGPEAFF
CDR3nt: TGCGCCAGCAGCTTGTCAGGCCCTGAAGCTTTCTTT

abundance: -
d_gene: TRBD1
j_gene: TRBJ1-1
v_gene: TRBV7-2
CDR3aa: CASSLGGQGSEAFF
CDR3nt: TGTGCCAGCAGCCTCGGGGGACAGGGGTCTGAAGCTTTCTTT

abundance: -
d_gene: -
j_gene: TRBJ1-2
v_gene: TRBV28
CDR3aa: CASSLGGAANYGYTF
CDR3nt: TGTGCCAGCAGCCTGGGGGGCGCAGCTAACTATGGCTACACCTTC